These 23 T cell receptor beta chains were sequenced from one sample in a study of cytomegalovirus exposure and HLA in healthy donors. Primers for the PCR totalled 60 Vbeta and 13 Jbeta. Assay: immunoSEQ multiplex PCR; the TCRdb copy retains only in-frame clones and omits some. The sample has some 120,000 clones; roughly 77% are singletons. Input material: PBMCs. These receptors came from a man aged 18 to 29 in good health and CMV-seronegative.

The chain couples TRBV19 to TRBJ2-1, with a weak D call TRBD1 (5 bases). The CDR3 totals 16 residues. V was clipped by 9 bases and J by 1 base, with 19 bases between them. Germline V gene data show CDR1 as LNHDA and CDR2 as SQIVND (reference sequence). The CDR3 reads CASAPQGRASYNEQFF. The CDR3, as DNA: TGTGCCAGCGCTCCTCAGGGCAGGGCGTCCTACAATGAGCAGTTCTTC.

Turning to this clone: The junction shows a germline mismatch at one end, possibly a read error. The rearrangement joins TRBV5-1 to TRBJ1-1; 8 bases agree with TRBD1. Germline CDR1 reads SGHRS; CDR2 reads YFSETQ. The CDR3 totals 15 residues. This CDR3 reads CASSARTGLKTEAFF. CDR3 in DNA: TGCGCCAGCAGCGCGAGGACAGGGTTGAAGACTGAAGCTTTCTTT.

This clone was seen more than once but under ten times. The CDR3 sequence: CAISESAGYEQYF. CDR3 nucleotides: TGTGCCATCAGTGAGTCGGCGGGCTACGAGCAGTACTTC. The V gene is TRBV10-3, the J gene TRBJ2-7; D is perhaps TRBD2 (5 bases). Trimming removed 0 bases from V and 3 bases from J, with 6 bases in between. The CDR3 has 13 amino acids. In germline, CDR1 is ENHRY, CDR2 SYGVKD.

This clone was found once. The chain has TRBV29-1 and TRBJ1-1; no clear D gene. This CDR3 is built from 13 residues. In germline, CDR1 is SQVTM, CDR2 ANQGSEA. Trimming cost V 3 bases and J 0 bases, with 8 bases left between them. The CDR3 DNA sequence: TGCAGCGTTGAGAAGACTTTGAACACTGAAGCTTTCTTT. This codes for CSVEKTLNTEAFF.

The table lists this clone with a count of one. The chain combines TRBV7-9 with TRBJ2-3; TRBD1 aligns across 10 bases. Germline loops: CDR1 SEHNR, CDR2 FQNEAQ (reference sequence). V dropped 4 bases and J dropped 3; count of bases not matched to a gene: 1. This CDR3 is built from 14 residues. CDR3 nucleotide sequence: TGTGCCAGCAGCTCGGGACAGGGGACAGATACGCAGTATTTT. Its translation is CASSSGQGTDTQYF.

The V gene is TRBV11-3, the J gene TRBJ2-3, with a possible D match to TRBD2 (6 bases). V gave up 1 base and J gave up 1 base, with 6 bases separating them. Germline V lookup: CDR1 SGHNT, CDR2 YENEEA. There are 14 residues in the CDR3. CDR3 loop: CASSLGGGTDTQYF. DNA for the CDR3: TGTGCCAGCAGCTTAGGCGGGGGCACAGATACGCAGTATTTT.

The chain joins TRBV6-5 to TRBJ1-1, with a tentative D call TRBD1 (5 bases). CDR1 and CDR2 from the germline V gene are MNHEY and SVGAGI. The CDR3 runs to 14 residues. V lost 1 base to trimming and J lost 10 bases, with 16 bases between them. The CDR3 protein is CASSYLGRGERAFF. DNA for the CDR3: TGTGCCAGCAGTTACTTAGGACGGGGGGAGAGAGCTTTCTTT.

This rearrangement joins TRBV2 to TRBJ2-5, with D unclear. Gene TRBJ2-7 matches the end of the DNA better, so the J call may be wrong. The CDR3 extends over 11 amino acids. The V gene's germline CDR1 is SNHLY and CDR2 FYNNEI. The CDR3 DNA is TGTGCCAGCAGTGAAGCTGCCGAGCAGTACTTC. This codes for CASSEAAEQYF.

The chain employs TRBV4-1 and TRBJ1-5, with a tentative D call TRBD1 (6 bases). The V gene lost 2 bases and the J gene lost 2 bases, with 13 bases spanning the gap. CDR1 is MGHRA and CDR2 is YSYEKL in the germline V gene. The CDR3 is 16 amino acids. The CDR3 region has the DNA TGCGCCAGCAGCCAACCTACAGGGCTCGGCAATCAGCCCCAGCATTTT. Amino acids: CASSQPTGLGNQPQHF.

Only a few counts were recorded for this clone. In DNA form, the CDR3 reads TGTGCCAGCAGCGCCCAGGGAACTAATGAAAAACTGTTTTTT. This sequence encodes CASSAQGTNEKLFF. The chain carries TRBV11-2 and TRBJ1-4; a weak D match, TRBD1 (5 bases). Trimming left V 5 bases short and J 1 base short, with 8 bases between. Per germline, CDR1 SGHAT and CDR2 FQNNGV. The CDR3 spans 14 residues.

The chain links TRBV5-4 to TRBJ1-2; TRBD1 agrees at 7 bases. This CDR3 is built from 14 residues. The ends lost 4 bases at V and 7 bases at J; junction bases unmatched: 10. Germline CDR1 reads SGHNT; CDR2 reads YYREEE (reference sequence). The CDR3 region is CASSTRTGGGGYTF. The CDR3, as DNA: TGTGCCAGCAGCACCCGGACAGGTGGTGGTGGCTACACCTTC.

This chain joins TRBV2 and TRBJ2-2; D is perhaps TRBD2 (5 bases). Germline CDR1 and CDR2: SNHLY and FYNNEI. Trimming shortened V by 7 bases and J by 2 bases, and 11 bases separated the two germline ends. The CDR3 sequence is 14 residues long. CDR3 nucleotide sequence: TGTGCCAGCACCGGACTGGTAAACACCGGGGAGCTGTTTTTT. Protein sequence: CASTGLVNTGELFF.

The gene calls are TRBV13 and TRBJ1-3; TRBD1 matches at 7 bases. The CDR3 runs to 15 residues. Germline values: CDR1 PRHDT, CDR2 FYEKMQ (reference sequence). The ends lost 5 bases at V and 4 bases at J; junction bases unmatched: 8. This CDR3 reads CASSPNRGKGNTIYF. The CDR3 DNA follows: TGTGCCAGCAGCCCTAACAGGGGAAAGGGAAACACCATATATTTT.

V is TRBV9 and J is TRBJ2-1, with 11 bases identical to TRBD2. CDR3 size: 16 residues. Trimming at V came to 0 bases and at J to 7 bases, leaving 6 bases not matched to a gene. Germline assignment: CDR1 SGDLS and CDR2 YYNGEE. The DNA of the CDR3 is TGTGCCAGCAGCGTAGTAGGTAGCGGGGGGGCGAATGAGCAGTTCTTC. Its translation: CASSVVGSGGANEQFF.

The chain is built from TRBV7-2 and TRBJ2-1, with 8 nucleotides matching TRBD1. Germline V gives CDR1 SGHTA, CDR2 FQGNSA. The CDR3 spans 18 residues. After removal of 4 bases from V and 1 base from J, the junction contained 12 bases not matched to a gene. The CDR3 sequence: CASSSPSRGQESYNEQFF. DNA for the CDR3: TGTGCCAGCAGCTCCCCTTCCAGGGGGCAAGAGTCCTACAATGAGCAGTTCTTC.

The gene calls are TRBV7-9 and TRBJ2-7; a possible D gene is TRBD2 (6 bases). V was trimmed by 2 bases and J by 4 bases, leaving 15 bases between them. The CDR3 has 15 residues. Germline V gene lookup returns CDR1 SEHNR and CDR2 FQNEAQ (reference sequence). The CDR3 loop reads CASSLYSGTGYEQYF. Here the CDR3 DNA reads TGTGCCAGCAGCTTATATAGCGGAACCGGGTACGAGCAGTACTTC.

The V and J genes are TRBV29-1 and TRBJ1-1, with 7 bases lining up with TRBD1. The CDR3 sequence is 14 residues long. J lost 4 bases, V lost 7 bases, and 12 bases had no gene match. Germline assignment: CDR1 SQVTM and CDR2 ANQGSEA. The CDR3 sequence is CSGIIGGEGTEAFF. The CDR3 coding sequence is TGCAGCGGAATAATAGGGGGCGAGGGCACTGAAGCTTTCTTT.

J is TRBJ1-6 and V is TRBV5-1, with 8 bases fitting TRBD1. J was trimmed by 8 bases and V by 4 bases; bases with no gene match: 14. The CDR3 has 17 amino acids. From germline, CDR1 is SGHRS and CDR2 YFSETQ. The CDR3 coding sequence is TGCGCCAGCAGCACGGGGACAGGTTGGACAGCGGATTCACCCCTCCACTTT. This encodes CASSTGTGWTADSPLHF. Full variable domain (outside the CDR3, taken from reference TRBV5-1 and TRBJ1-6): KAGVTQTPRYLIKTRGQQVTLSCSPISGHRSVSWYQQTPGQGLQFLFEYFSETQRNKGNFPGRFSGRQFSNSRSEMNVSTLELGDSALYLCASSTGTGWTADSPLHFGNGTRLTVT.

The chain recombines TRBV5-6 with TRBJ1-5; no clear D gene. CDR1 and CDR2 (germline): SGHDT, YYEEEE. CDR3 length equals 15 residues. V shed 1 base and J shed 0 bases, with 8 bases lying between them. CDR3 nucleotide sequence: TGTGCCAGCAGCTTGCGGTACGATAGCAATCAGCCCCAGCATTTT. Its protein is CASSLRYDSNQPQHF.

The chain couples TRBV5-6 to TRBJ2-1; D is ambiguous. The V end was cut by 1 base, the J end by 5 bases, with 7 bases between. This CDR3 is built from 13 residues. CDR1 and CDR2 (germline): SGHDT, YYEEEE. CDR3 in DNA: TGTGCCAGCAGCTTGTTAGCCAACAATGAGCAGTTCTTC. This encodes CASSLLANNEQFF.

The chain recombines TRBV2 with TRBJ2-7; 8 bases are a match to TRBD2. Germline V CDR1 and CDR2: SNHLY, FYNNEI. This CDR3 contains 17 residues. With V trimmed by 1 base and J by 10 bases, 18 bases remained unmatched. This CDR3 reads CASSEGASRGASLGQYF. The CDR3 DNA is TGTGCCAGCAGTGAAGGGGCTTCGCGGGGGGCCTCTCTGGGCCAGTACTTC.

CDR3: CASSGPQGSGNTIYF. CDR3 coding DNA: TGTGCCAGCAGCGGACCCCAGGGCTCTGGAAACACCATATATTTT. The chain couples TRBV9 to TRBJ1-3, with a possible D match to TRBD1 (5 bases). Germline loops: CDR1 SGDLS, CDR2 YYNGEE. The CDR3 has 15 residues. V was clipped by 3 bases and J by 0 bases, with 10 bases between them. The entire variable domain, with the rest obtained from reference TRBV9 and TRBJ1-3, is as follows: DSGVTQTPKHLITATGQRVTLRCSPRSGDLSVYWYQQSLDQGLQFLIQYYNGEERAKGNILERFSAQQFPDLHSELNLSSLELGDSALYFCASSGPQGSGNTIYFGEGSWLTVV.

This chain links TRBV2 with TRBJ2-1, with TRBD2 as a possible D gene (5 bases). V was pared by 6 bases and J by 2 bases, with 11 bases between. CDR3 length equals 14 residues. Germline V lookup: CDR1 SNHLY, CDR2 FYNNEI. CDR3 nucleotide sequence: TGTGCCAGCAGAATTAAAGCGGCCTACAATGAGCAGTTCTTC. Its protein product is CASRIKAAYNEQFF.